The rows below give T cell receptor beta chains drawn from one sample of a study of T cell responses to AZD1222 COVID-19 vaccine. Assay used: immunoSEQ multiplex PCR; TCRdb lists only in-frame clones, some missing. The sample gives roughly 150,000 clones, around 90% of which show up once; approximately 1.5% is in the top ten. The source was peripheral blood, collected on day 0 of AZD1222 vaccination. These receptors all stem from an adult in good health. CDR3s include the opening cysteine and the closing phenylalanine or tryptophan. The order of the fields is D gene, J gene, clone size, V gene, CDR3 protein, CDR3 DNA. The D gene is left open where the match is weak. Rows may omit the clone size; those that give it use once, few, many or a size class.

D: TRBD2; J: TRBJ2-5; size: -; V: TRBV5-1; CDR3: CASSLAGAETQYF; DNA: TGCGCCAGCAGCTTAGCGGGAGCGGAGACCCAGTACTTC
D: TRBD1; J: TRBJ1-5; size: -; V: TRBV30; CDR3: CAWSADRGGNQPQHF; DNA: TGTGCCTGGAGTGCGGACAGGGGTGGCAATCAGCCCCAGCATTTT
D: -; J: TRBJ2-1; size: -; V: TRBV4-2; CDR3: CASSQETYNEQFF; DNA: TGTGCCAGCAGCCAAGAGACCTACAATGAGCAGTTCTTC
D: TRBD1; J: TRBJ1-2; size: -; V: TRBV5-6; CDR3: CASSFTGDLGYTF; DNA: TGTGCCAGCAGCTTTACAGGGGACCTGGGCTACACCTTC
D: TRBD1; J: TRBJ2-7; size: -; V: TRBV5-5; CDR3: CASSLAGGSYEQYF; DNA: TGTGCCAGCAGCTTGGCAGGGGGCTCCTACGAGCAGTACTTC
D: TRBD2; J: TRBJ2-7; size: -; V: TRBV30; CDR3: CAWSVGLAGTYEQYF; DNA: TGTGCCTGGAGTGTCGGTCTAGCGGGGACCTACGAGCAGTACTTC
D: -; J: TRBJ2-7; size: once; V: TRBV21-1; CDR3: CASSNRGSTSEQYF; DNA: TGTGCCAGCAGCAATCGTGGTTCTACGAGCGAGCAGTACTTC
D: -; J: TRBJ2-7; size: -; V: TRBV28; CDR3: CASSPPTIKGYYEQYF; DNA: TGTGCCAGCAGTCCACCTACCATTAAGGGGTACTACGAGCAGTACTTC
D: TRBD1; J: TRBJ2-2; size: -; V: TRBV5-1; CDR3: CASSLLSQGAIGELFF; DNA: TGCGCCAGCAGCTTGCTATCACAGGGGGCTATCGGGGAGCTGTTTTTT
D: TRBD1; J: TRBJ2-1; size: -; V: TRBV28; CDR3: CASRSGQGSYNEQFF; DNA: TGTGCCAGCAGGTCCGGACAGGGCTCCTACAATGAGCAGTTCTTC
D: -; J: TRBJ1-4; size: -; V: TRBV28; CDR3: CASSPIAATNEKLFF; DNA: TGTGCCAGCAGTCCCATAGCGGCAACTAATGAAAAACTGTTTTTT
D: -; J: TRBJ1-5; size: once; V: TRBV28; CDR3: CASSLHENQPQHF; DNA: TGTGCCAGCAGTTTACACGAGAATCAGCCCCAGCATTTT
D: -; J: TRBJ2-3; size: -; V: TRBV7-3; CDR3: CASSLNADTQYF; DNA: TGTGCCAGCAGCTTAAACGCAGATACGCAGTATTTT